This T cell receptor (beta chain) was identified in a study of shared clonotypes between healthy human individuals. General observations from the study: Shared clonotypes across all four donors exceeded non-shared ones in generation probability.

As to this clone: The antigen remains undetermined.

Germline lookup yields CDR1 SEHNR and CDR2 FQNEAQ (reference sequence). The CDR3 runs 14 residues. Trimming removed 1 base from V and 2 bases from J, with 9 bases in between. CD8 cells regarded as naive lacked CD45RO, were positively chosen for CCR7, and omitted terminally differentiated effector memory CD45RA+ cells. Sequencing was at deep level. Source study methods: Junction-only sequences produced by ImmunoSEQ had no quality scores, so filtering differed. Here immunoSEQ multiplex PCR was the method, and the copy in TCRdb shows in-frame clones only, minus some. V, J and clone size are those of that table, while D and trimming were read from the DNA. Among more than 2 million clones, about 93% were seen once, and the ten largest hold about 1.7%.

This clonotype originated in a man younger than 35 in good health. Some clones in this sample may be carry-over from other donors' samples. V usage is TRBV7-9 and J usage is TRBJ2-7; D perhaps matches TRBD1 (5 bases). Material for sequencing was naive CD8+ T cells from PBMCs. The CDR3 loop is CASSLESGTYEQYF. The DNA for the CDR3 is TGTGCCAGCAGCTTAGAGTCAGGGACCTACGAGCAGTACTTC.